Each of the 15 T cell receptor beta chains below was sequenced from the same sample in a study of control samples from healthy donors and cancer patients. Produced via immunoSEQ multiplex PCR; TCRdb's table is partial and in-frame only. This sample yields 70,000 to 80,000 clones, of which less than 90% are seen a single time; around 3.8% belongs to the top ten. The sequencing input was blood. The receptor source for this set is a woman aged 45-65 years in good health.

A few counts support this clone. The CDR3 region is CASSPGATSSYEQYF. The CDR3 nucleotides are TGTGCCAGCTCACCAGGGGCAACTTCATCCTACGAGCAGTACTTC. The gene calls are TRBV18 and TRBJ2-7, with D possibly matching TRBD1 (5 bases). Germline CDR1 and CDR2: KGHSH and LQKENI. The CDR3 is 15 residues long. V lost 2 bases and J 1 base, leaving 12 bases between the germline ends.

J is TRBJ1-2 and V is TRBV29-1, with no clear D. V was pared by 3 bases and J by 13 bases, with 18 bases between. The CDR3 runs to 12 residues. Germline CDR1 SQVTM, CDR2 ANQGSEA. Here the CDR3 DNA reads TGCAGCGTTGAGAAGAATAATGGGCTTATCACCTTC. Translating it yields CSVEKNNGLITF.

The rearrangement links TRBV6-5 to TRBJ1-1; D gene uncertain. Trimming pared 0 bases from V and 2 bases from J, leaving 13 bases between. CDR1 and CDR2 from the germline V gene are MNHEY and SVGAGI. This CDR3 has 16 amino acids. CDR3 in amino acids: CASSYSWQDHNTEAFF. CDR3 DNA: TGTGCCAGCAGTTACTCGTGGCAGGACCATAACACTGAAGCTTTCTTT.

The CDR3 bases are TGTGCCAGCAGTAAAGGGGGCGGGAGCCAAGAGACCCAGTACTTC. Its protein product is CASSKGGGSQETQYF. The chain uses TRBV2 and TRBJ2-5; the D gene could be TRBD1 or TRBD2 (7 bases each). This CDR3 comprises 15 residues. With 5 bases removed from V and 1 base from J, the gap between germline ends came to 14 bases. Germline V gene data show CDR1 as SNHLY and CDR2 as FYNNEI. Full variable domain (missing parts from reference TRBV2 and TRBJ2-5): EPEVTQTPSHQVTQMGQEVILRCVPISNHLYFYWYRQILGQKVEFLVSFYNNEISEKSEIFDDQFSVERPDGSNFTLKIRSTKLEDSAMYFCASSKGGGSQETQYFGPGTRLLVL.

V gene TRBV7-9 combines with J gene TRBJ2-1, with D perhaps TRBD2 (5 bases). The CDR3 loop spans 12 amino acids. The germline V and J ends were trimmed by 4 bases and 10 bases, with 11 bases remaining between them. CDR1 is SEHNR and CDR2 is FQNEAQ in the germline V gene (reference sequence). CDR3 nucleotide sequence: TGTGCCAGCAGCTGGACTCATTACGAGCAGTTCTTC. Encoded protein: CASSWTHYEQFF.

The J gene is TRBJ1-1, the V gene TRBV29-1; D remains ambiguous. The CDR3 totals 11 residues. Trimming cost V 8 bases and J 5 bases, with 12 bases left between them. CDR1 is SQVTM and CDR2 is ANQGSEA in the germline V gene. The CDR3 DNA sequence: TGCAGCCCCTGGGTGGGGACTGAAGCTTTCTTT. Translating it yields CSPWVGTEAFF.

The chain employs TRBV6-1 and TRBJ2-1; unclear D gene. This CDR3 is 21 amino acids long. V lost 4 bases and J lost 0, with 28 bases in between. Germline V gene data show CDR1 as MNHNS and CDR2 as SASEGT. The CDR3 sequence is CASSGARTTRLAASSYNEQFF. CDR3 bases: TGTGCCAGCAGTGGAGCTCGCACCACCCGCTTAGCCGCGAGCTCCTACAATGAGCAGTTCTTC.

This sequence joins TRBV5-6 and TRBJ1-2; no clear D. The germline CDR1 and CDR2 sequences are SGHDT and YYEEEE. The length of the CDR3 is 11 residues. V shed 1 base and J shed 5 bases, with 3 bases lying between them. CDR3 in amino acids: CASSLRYGYTF. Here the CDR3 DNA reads TGTGCCAGCAGCTTGCGTTATGGCTACACCTTC.

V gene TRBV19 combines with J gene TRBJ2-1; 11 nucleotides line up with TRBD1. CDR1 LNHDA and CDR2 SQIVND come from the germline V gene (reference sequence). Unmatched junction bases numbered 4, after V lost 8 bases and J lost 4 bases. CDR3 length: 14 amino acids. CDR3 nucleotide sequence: TGTGCCAGTTCCGGGACAGGGGGTTACAATGAGCAGTTCTTC. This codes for CASSGTGGYNEQFF.

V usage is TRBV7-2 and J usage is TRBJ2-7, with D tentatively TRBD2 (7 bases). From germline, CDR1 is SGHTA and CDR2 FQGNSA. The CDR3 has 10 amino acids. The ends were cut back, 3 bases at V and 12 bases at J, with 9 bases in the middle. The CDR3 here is CASSFGGAYF. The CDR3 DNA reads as TGTGCCAGCAGCTTTGGGGGGGCGTACTTC.

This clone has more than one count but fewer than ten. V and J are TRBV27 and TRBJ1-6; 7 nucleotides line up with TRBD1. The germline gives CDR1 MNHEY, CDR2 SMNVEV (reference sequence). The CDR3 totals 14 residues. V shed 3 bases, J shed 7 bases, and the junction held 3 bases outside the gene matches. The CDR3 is CASSLTGRNSPLHF. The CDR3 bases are TGTGCCAGCAGTTTGACAGGGAGAAATTCACCCCTCCACTTT.

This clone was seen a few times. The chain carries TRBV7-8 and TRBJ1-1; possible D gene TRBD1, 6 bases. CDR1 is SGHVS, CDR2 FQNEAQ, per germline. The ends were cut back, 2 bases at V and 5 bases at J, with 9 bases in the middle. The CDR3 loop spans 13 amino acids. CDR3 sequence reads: CASSLTGKTEAFF. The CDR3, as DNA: TGTGCCAGCAGCTTAACAGGGAAAACTGAAGCTTTCTTT.

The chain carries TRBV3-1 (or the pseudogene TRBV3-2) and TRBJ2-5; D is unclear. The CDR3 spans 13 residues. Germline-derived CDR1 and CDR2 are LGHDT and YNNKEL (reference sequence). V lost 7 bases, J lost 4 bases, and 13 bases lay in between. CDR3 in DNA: TGTGCCAGCACATTCGGGCTAACAGAGACCCAGTACTTC. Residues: CASTFGLTETQYF.

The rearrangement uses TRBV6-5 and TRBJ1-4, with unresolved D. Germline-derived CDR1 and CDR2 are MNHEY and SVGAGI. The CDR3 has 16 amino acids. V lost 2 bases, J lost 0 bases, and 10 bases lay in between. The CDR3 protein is CASSYLSTATNEKLFF. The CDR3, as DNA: TGTGCCAGCAGTTACCTCAGCACGGCAACTAATGAAAAACTGTTTTTT.

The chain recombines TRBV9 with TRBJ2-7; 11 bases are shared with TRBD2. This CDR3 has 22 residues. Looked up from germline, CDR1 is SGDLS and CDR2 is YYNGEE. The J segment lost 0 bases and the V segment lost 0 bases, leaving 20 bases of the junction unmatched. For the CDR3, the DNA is TGTGCCAGCAGCGTAGAGGGCCTGACTAGCGGGACTAAAAAAAACAGCTCCTACGAGCAGTACTTC. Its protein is CASSVEGLTSGTKKNSSYEQYF. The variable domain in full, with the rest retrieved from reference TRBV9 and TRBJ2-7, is DSGVTQTPKHLITATGQRVTLRCSPRSGDLSVYWYQQSLDQGLQFLIQYYNGEERAKGNILERFSAQQFPDLHSELNLSSLELGDSALYFCASSVEGLTSGTKKNSSYEQYFGPGTRLTVT.